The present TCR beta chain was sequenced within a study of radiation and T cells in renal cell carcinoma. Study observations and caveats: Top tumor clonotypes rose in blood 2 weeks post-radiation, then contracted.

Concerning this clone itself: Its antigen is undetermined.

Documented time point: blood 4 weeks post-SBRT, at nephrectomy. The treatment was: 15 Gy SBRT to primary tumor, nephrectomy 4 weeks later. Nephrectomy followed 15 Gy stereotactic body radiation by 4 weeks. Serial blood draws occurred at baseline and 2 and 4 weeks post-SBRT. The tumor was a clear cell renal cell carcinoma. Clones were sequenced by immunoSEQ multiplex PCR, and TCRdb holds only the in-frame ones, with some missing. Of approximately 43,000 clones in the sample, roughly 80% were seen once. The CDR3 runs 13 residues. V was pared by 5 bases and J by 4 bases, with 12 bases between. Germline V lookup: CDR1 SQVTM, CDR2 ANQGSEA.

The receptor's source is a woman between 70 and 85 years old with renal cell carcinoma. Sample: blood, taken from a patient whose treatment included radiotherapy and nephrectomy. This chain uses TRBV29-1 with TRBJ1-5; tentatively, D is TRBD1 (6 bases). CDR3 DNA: TGCAGCGTTCGTCAGGGGATAAATCAGCCCCAGCATTTT. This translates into CSVRQGINQPQHF.